These 21 T cell receptor beta chains came from one sample sequenced in a study of cytomegalovirus exposure and HLA in healthy donors. Use of 60 Vbeta and 13 Jbeta primers characterized the PCR. Only in-frame clones appear in the TCRdb table, and some are missing; sequencing was by immunoSEQ multiplex PCR. This sample has 150,000 to 200,000 clones; about 74% occur once, and the top ten carry more than 3%. Specimen: PBMCs. These TCRs come from a male donor in good health and CMV-seronegative.

The rearrangement uses TRBV2 and TRBJ1-1; possibly TRBD1 for D (5 bases). The V end was cut by 0 bases, the J end by 3 bases, with 11 bases between. The CDR3 contains 15 residues. Germline V CDR1 and CDR2: SNHLY, FYNNEI. The CDR3 DNA reads TGTGCCAGCAGTGAAGCACCGGGACTCTACACTGAAGCTTTCTTT. Amino acid sequence: CASSEAPGLYTEAFF.

The genes are TRBV18 and TRBJ2-7; D possibly corresponds to TRBD1 (5 bases). The germline V and J ends were trimmed by 8 bases and 0 bases, with 14 bases remaining between them. Germline lookup yields CDR1 KGHSH and CDR2 LQKENI. CDR3 length: 14 residues. This CDR3 reads CASNPGFSSYEQYF. Here the CDR3 DNA reads TGTGCCAGCAACCCAGGGTTTAGCTCCTACGAGCAGTACTTC. Full variable domain (remainder filled in from reference TRBV18 and TRBJ2-7): NAGVMQNPRHLVRRRGQEARLRCSPMKGHSHVYWYRQLPEEGLKFMVYLQKENIIDESGMPKERFSAEFPKEGPSILRIQQVVRGDSAAYFCASNPGFSSYEQYFGPGTRLTVT.

This clone was seen a handful of times. The rearrangement uses TRBV18 and TRBJ2-5; 7 bases match TRBD1. The J call may be wrong; the DNA end is better matched by TRBJ2-7. Germline CDR1 and CDR2: KGHSH and LQKENI. This CDR3 contains 14 residues. The CDR3 region is CASSPQGQSYEQYF. The CDR3 DNA follows: TGTGCCAGCTCACCACAGGGACAGTCCTACGAGCAGTACTTC.

The chain recombines TRBV19 with TRBJ2-1, with 15 bases fitting TRBD2. The CDR3 covers 16 residues. V lost 6 bases, J lost 7 bases, and 7 bases stayed unmatched. Germline V gives CDR1 LNHDA, CDR2 SQIVND (reference sequence). In nucleotides, the CDR3 is TGTGCCAGTAGAATGTTAGGGACTAGCGGGGGGAATGAGCAGTTCTTC. Its protein product is CASRMLGTSGGNEQFF.

The chain employs TRBV7-9 and TRBJ2-6, with 7 bases matching TRBD2. The germline CDR1 and CDR2 sequences are SEHNR and FQNEAQ (reference sequence). The CDR3 runs 14 residues. CDR3 loop: CVGGTFSGANVLTF. The CDR3 DNA sequence: TGTGTGGGGGGGACCTTCTCTGGGGCCAACGTCCTGACTTTC.

This chain connects TRBV5-4 to TRBJ2-7; TRBD2 matches at 9 bases. The CDR3 runs 15 residues. After removal of 2 bases from V and 0 bases from J, the junction contained 3 bases not matched to a gene. Germline CDR1 is SGHNT and CDR2 is YYREEE (reference sequence). The DNA for the CDR3 is TGTGCCAGCAGCTTTGGTAGCGGGAGCTCCTACGAGCAGTACTTC. This gives the protein CASSFGSGSSYEQYF.

This clone occurred a few times. The chain is built from TRBV2 and TRBJ2-1; D is unclear. The CDR3 is 12 residues long. CDR1 SNHLY and CDR2 FYNNEI come from the germline V gene. V was cut by 0 bases and J by 9 bases, with 6 bases left in between. This CDR3 is CASSEAPVEQFF. CDR3 in DNA: TGTGCCAGCAGTGAAGCGCCGGTTGAGCAGTTCTTC.

This chain links TRBV2 with TRBJ1-2, with D hard to call. Between the trimmed V and J ends, which lost 0 bases and 2 bases, there was a span of 19 bases. The CDR3 sequence is 18 residues long. Germline V CDR1 and CDR2: SNHLY, FYNNEI. The CDR3 protein is CASSEALGFSGSNYGYTF. The CDR3 DNA reads as TGTGCCAGCAGTGAAGCGCTCGGGTTTAGTGGCTCCAACTATGGCTACACCTTC.

This chain links TRBV4-3 with TRBJ2-1; 12 bases map to TRBD2. CDR1 and CDR2 (germline): LGHNA, YSLEER. The ends lost 3 bases at V and 9 bases at J; junction bases unmatched: 12. The CDR3 runs to 17 residues. The CDR3 DNA reads as TGCGCCAGCAGCCACCCTCCGCTAGCGGGAGGGTTCAGTGAGCAGTTCTTC. Protein: CASSHPPLAGGFSEQFF.

This clone was picked up a small number of times. The chain employs TRBV6-5 and TRBJ2-7; a possible D gene is TRBD2 (5 bases). The V gene's germline CDR1 is MNHEY and CDR2 SVGAGI. CDR3 length: 14 residues. Between the trimmed V and J ends, which lost 0 bases and 3 bases, there was a span of 9 bases. CDR3 nucleotide sequence: TGTGCCAGCAGTTACTCGGTTACTAGCTACGAGCAGTACTTC. Amino acid sequence: CASSYSVTSYEQYF.

This rearrangement joins TRBV5-6 to TRBJ2-3; 12 nucleotides agree with TRBD2. The CDR3 runs to 18 residues. CDR1 and CDR2 from the germline V gene are SGHDT and YYEEEE. The V and J ends lost 4 bases and 0 bases, in that order; junction bases with no gene match: 9. CDR3 region: CASSEGLAGLISTDTQYF. CDR3 bases: TGTGCCAGCAGCGAGGGACTAGCGGGCCTGATTAGCACAGATACGCAGTATTTT.

The CDR3 sequence is CASSLVAATPYEQYF. The CDR3 DNA reads TGTGCCAGCAGCTTAGTAGCGGCGACCCCCTACGAGCAGTACTTC. V and J are TRBV7-2 and TRBJ2-7; D perhaps matches TRBD2 (6 bases). From germline, CDR1 is SGHTA and CDR2 FQGNSA. V was trimmed by 1 base and J by 2 bases, leaving 12 bases between them. CDR3 size: 15 residues.

The chain uses TRBV7-9 and TRBJ1-5; D might be TRBD1 (5 bases). Germline loops: CDR1 SEHNR, CDR2 FQNEAQ (reference sequence). The CDR3 length is 15 residues. The V end lost 4 bases, the J end lost 0 bases, and 10 bases lay between the germline ends. The CDR3 region is CASSSQGSSNQPQHF. The CDR3 DNA reads as TGTGCCAGCAGCTCGCAGGGTAGTAGCAATCAGCCCCAGCATTTT.

This clone was seen a few times. The DNA of the CDR3 is TGTGCCAGCAGTTCGTCGGGGGGCTATGAAAAACTGTTTTTT. As protein: CASSSSGGYEKLFF. The rearrangement joins TRBV27 to TRBJ1-4; TRBD1 might be the D (6 bases). CDR3 length equals 14 residues. Germline values: CDR1 MNHEY, CDR2 SMNVEV (reference sequence). V was cut by 4 bases and J by 6 bases, with 12 bases left in between.

The CDR3 here is CASNITPAGMIYGYTF. The DNA of the CDR3 is TGTGCCAGCAACATCACCCCTGCGGGAATGATCTATGGCTACACCTTC. The chain employs TRBV28 and TRBJ1-2, with D hard to call. Germline V gene sequence: CDR1 MDHEN, CDR2 SYDVKM. The V and J ends lost 7 bases and 4 bases respectively, with 22 bases between them. The CDR3 has 16 residues.

The J gene is TRBJ1-1, the V gene TRBV29-1, with TRBD1 matching over 7 bases. Germline V lookup: CDR1 SQVTM, CDR2 ANQGSEA. Trimming at V came to 3 bases and at J to 11 bases, leaving 9 bases not matched to a gene. The CDR3 sequence is 12 residues long. CDR3 residues: CSVEQGGGGAFF. The CDR3 DNA sequence: TGCAGCGTTGAGCAGGGGGGTGGCGGGGCTTTCTTT.

On this clone itself: The sample holds other DNA sequences that translate to the same CDR3. The V and J genes are TRBV18 and TRBJ1-5; D is unclear. Germline CDR1 KGHSH, CDR2 LQKENI. With 3 bases removed from V and 4 bases from J, the gap between germline ends came to 7 bases. The CDR3 runs to 13 residues. The CDR3: CASSPGQNQPQHF. The CDR3 nucleotides read TGTGCCAGCTCACCGGGCCAAAATCAGCCCCAGCATTTT.

This clone was picked up one time. The genes are TRBV6-4 and TRBJ1-5; no clear D gene. CDR3 length: 14 residues. V gave up 2 bases and J gave up 0 bases, with 5 bases separating them. CDR1 and CDR2 (germline): MRHNA, SNTAGT. CDR3: CASSDSYSNQPQHF. The CDR3 DNA reads as TGTGCCAGCAGTGACAGCTATAGCAATCAGCCCCAGCATTTT.

About this clone itself: This likely reflects a read error, since a far larger clone is one base away. The chain recombines TRBV11-3 with TRBJ2-3; TRBD2 agrees at 12 bases. The CDR3 is 16 residues long. Trimming took 5 bases from V and 4 from J; bases not matched to a gene: 7. In germline, CDR1 is SGHNT, CDR2 YENEEA. CDR3 in DNA: TGTGCCAGCAGCCAAGATCTAGCGGGAGGGCCAGATACGCAGTATTTT. It specifies CASSQDLAGGPDTQYF.

V and J are TRBV30 and TRBJ2-2; 11 bases agree with TRBD2. Trimming took 5 bases from V and 6 from J; bases not matched to a gene: 11. CDR3 length equals 16 residues. The germline V gene encodes CDR1 GTSNPN and CDR2 SVGIG (reference sequence). Here the CDR3 reads CAWGTIAGGKSGELFF. In nucleotides, the CDR3 is TGTGCCTGGGGGACAATAGCGGGGGGGAAATCCGGGGAGCTGTTTTTT.

The chain recombines TRBV27 with TRBJ2-1; 13 bases line up with TRBD2. Germline CDR1 MNHEY, CDR2 SMNVEV (reference sequence). This CDR3 contains 14 residues. The trim removed 7 bases at V and 5 bases at J, leaving 2 bases unmatched. CDR3 bases: TGTGCCAGCACCGGGACTAGCGGGAACAATGAGCAGTTCTTC. This codes for CASTGTSGNNEQFF.